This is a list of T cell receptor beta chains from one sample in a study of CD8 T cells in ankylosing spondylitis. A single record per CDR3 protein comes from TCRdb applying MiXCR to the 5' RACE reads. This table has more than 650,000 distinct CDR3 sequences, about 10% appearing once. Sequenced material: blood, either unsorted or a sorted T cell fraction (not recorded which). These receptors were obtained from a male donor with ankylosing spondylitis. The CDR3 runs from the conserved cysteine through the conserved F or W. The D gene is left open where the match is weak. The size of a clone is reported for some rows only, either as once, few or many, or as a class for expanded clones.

CDR3aa: CASSVAAGRNEQFF
CDR3nt: TGTGCCAGCAGCGTAGCTGCAGGTCGGAATGAGCAGTTCTTC
v_gene: TRBV9
d_gene: -
abundance: -
j_gene: TRBJ2-1

CDR3aa: CSVETRGSRYGYTF
CDR3nt: TGCAGCGTTGAAACTAGGGGTTCTCGCTATGGCTACACCTTC
v_gene: TRBV29-1
d_gene: -
abundance: few
j_gene: TRBJ1-2

CDR3aa: CSAREDKSYGYTF
CDR3nt: TGCAGTGCTAGGGAGGACAAATCCTATGGCTACACCTTC
v_gene: TRBV20-1
d_gene: -
abundance: many
j_gene: TRBJ1-2

CDR3aa: CASTILSYGYTF
CDR3nt: TGTGCCAGCACTATATTATCCTATGGCTACACCTTC
v_gene: TRBV6-1
d_gene: -
abundance: many
j_gene: TRBJ1-2

CDR3aa: CSATESGNTEAFF
CDR3nt: TGCAGTGCTACAGAATCCGGGAACACTGAAGCTTTCTTT
v_gene: TRBV20-1
d_gene: -
abundance: few
j_gene: TRBJ1-1

CDR3aa: CASGLVLVAGVTDTQYF
CDR3nt: TGTGCTAGTGGTTTGGTACTTGTAGCGGGAGTTACAGATACGCAGTATTTT
v_gene: TRBV12-5
d_gene: TRBD2
abundance: -
j_gene: TRBJ2-3

CDR3aa: CASSLKMTGQGRTEAFF
CDR3nt: TGTGCCAGCAGCTTAAAGATGACGGGCCAGGGTCGCACTGAAGCTTTCTTT
v_gene: TRBV7-4
d_gene: -
abundance: -
j_gene: TRBJ1-1

CDR3aa: CASSFGLAGGLDTQYF
CDR3nt: TGTGCCAGCAGTTTTGGCCTAGCGGGAGGTCTAGATACGCAGTATTTT
v_gene: TRBV28
d_gene: TRBD2
abundance: -
j_gene: TRBJ2-3

CDR3aa: CSVGGGTGPSTF
CDR3nt: -
v_gene: TRBV29-1
d_gene: -
abundance: few
j_gene: TRBJ1-2

CDR3aa: CASSLVSGLTNEKLFF
CDR3nt: TGCGCCAGCAGCTTGGTATCCGGGCTAACTAATGAAAAACTGTTTTTT
v_gene: TRBV5-1
d_gene: -
abundance: -
j_gene: TRBJ1-4

CDR3aa: CASSRDTQSSYEQYF
CDR3nt: TGTGCCAGTTCCCGGGACACCCAGAGCTCCTACGAGCAGTACTTC
v_gene: TRBV6-1
d_gene: -
abundance: few
j_gene: TRBJ2-7

CDR3aa: CSANPRTGGTSYEQYF
CDR3nt: TGCAGTGCTAACCCGCGGACAGGGGGAACCTCCTACGAGCAGTACTTC
v_gene: TRBV20-1
d_gene: TRBD1
abundance: -
j_gene: TRBJ2-7

CDR3aa: CASSQDRRFEQYF
CDR3nt: TGCGCCAGCAGCCAAGATAGGCGGTTCGAGCAGTACTTC
v_gene: TRBV4-3
d_gene: -
abundance: many
j_gene: TRBJ2-7

CDR3aa: CASSLGPGATYNEQFF
CDR3nt: TGTGCCAGCAGCTTGGGACCGGGGGCGACTTACAATGAGCAGTTCTTC
v_gene: TRBV5-8
d_gene: -
abundance: many
j_gene: TRBJ2-1

CDR3aa: CASSVLGQGDNSPLHF
CDR3nt: TGTGCCAGCAGTGTACTGGGACAGGGGGACAATTCACCCCTCCACTTT
v_gene: TRBV25-1
d_gene: TRBD1
abundance: few
j_gene: TRBJ1-6

CDR3aa: CASSPREGIYNEQFF
CDR3nt: TGCGCCAGCAGCCCCCGGGAGGGAATCTACAATGAGCAGTTCTTC
v_gene: TRBV4-3
d_gene: TRBD2
abundance: few
j_gene: TRBJ2-1

CDR3aa: CASSLEALRRSPLHF
CDR3nt: TGTGCCAGCAGCTTAGAAGCGCTTCGACGATCACCCCTCCACTTT
v_gene: TRBV7-2
d_gene: -
abundance: -
j_gene: TRBJ1-6

CDR3aa: CASSAPDKRNIQYF
CDR3nt: TGTGCCAGCAGTGCCCCCGACAAGCGAAACATTCAGTACTTC
v_gene: TRBV2
d_gene: -
abundance: many
j_gene: TRBJ2-4

CDR3aa: CSARYPGNTIYF
CDR3nt: TGCAGTGCTAGGTATCCGGGAAACACCATATATTTT
v_gene: TRBV20-1
d_gene: -
abundance: many
j_gene: TRBJ1-3

CDR3aa: CSAEKNRPTGELFF
CDR3nt: TGCAGTGCTGAAAAAAACAGGCCTACCGGGGAGCTGTTTTTT
v_gene: TRBV20-1
d_gene: -
abundance: few
j_gene: TRBJ2-2

CDR3aa: CASSSGIYNEQFF
CDR3nt: TGTGCCAGCAGCTCTGGGATCTACAATGAGCAGTTCTTC
v_gene: TRBV5-1
d_gene: -
abundance: many
j_gene: TRBJ2-1

CDR3aa: CASSLRVQATEAFF
CDR3nt: TGTGCCAGCAGTTTAAGGGTCCAGGCCACTGAAGCTTTCTTT
v_gene: TRBV12-3/TRBV12-4
d_gene: -
abundance: many
j_gene: TRBJ1-1

CDR3aa: CSAPTGLHTEAFF
CDR3nt: TGCAGTGCGCCGACGGGACTTCACACTGAAGCTTTCTTT
v_gene: TRBV20-1
d_gene: -
abundance: -
j_gene: TRBJ1-1

CDR3aa: CASSPNPGANYGYTF
CDR3nt: TGTGCCAGCAGCCCGAACCCGGGAGCTAACTATGGCTACACCTTC
v_gene: TRBV7-2
d_gene: -
abundance: -
j_gene: TRBJ1-2

CDR3aa: CASSLNRPTGELFF
CDR3nt: TGTGCCAGCAGCTTAAACAGACCCACCGGGGAGCTGTTTTTT
v_gene: TRBV5-5
d_gene: -
abundance: -
j_gene: TRBJ2-2

CDR3aa: CSASKITEAFF
CDR3nt: TGCAGTGCTAGTAAGATCACTGAAGCTTTCTTT
v_gene: TRBV20-1
d_gene: -
abundance: many
j_gene: TRBJ1-1

CDR3aa: CASSVWAQETQYF
CDR3nt: TGTGCCAGCAGTGTATGGGCCCAAGAGACCCAGTACTTC
v_gene: TRBV28
d_gene: -
abundance: few
j_gene: TRBJ2-5

CDR3aa: CASSLGLGAWDYGYTF
CDR3nt: TGTGCCAGCAGCTTAGGACTAGGGGCCTGGGACTATGGCTACACCTTC
v_gene: TRBV7-8
d_gene: -
abundance: -
j_gene: TRBJ1-2

CDR3aa: CASSPRRTWIEGNEQFF
CDR3nt: TGTGCCAGCAGTCCACGCCGGACCTGGATAGAGGGCAATGAGCAGTTCTTC
v_gene: TRBV12-3/TRBV12-4
d_gene: -
abundance: few
j_gene: TRBJ2-1

CDR3aa: CSVEDGQADSYNEQFF
CDR3nt: TGCAGCGTTGAAGATGGGCAGGCAGACTCCTACAATGAGCAGTTCTTC
v_gene: TRBV29-1
d_gene: -
abundance: many
j_gene: TRBJ2-1

CDR3aa: CASSLIGGIKQNIQYF
CDR3nt: TGTGCCAGCAGTTTAATCGGGGGTATCAAGCAAAACATTCAGTACTTC
v_gene: TRBV28
d_gene: -
abundance: -
j_gene: TRBJ2-4

CDR3aa: CASTPGGIGSYEQYF
CDR3nt: TGCGCCAGCACCCCAGGGGGCATCGGTTCCTACGAGCAGTACTTC
v_gene: TRBV5-1
d_gene: TRBD1
abundance: -
j_gene: TRBJ2-7

CDR3aa: CASTLWRMGVYNEQFF
CDR3nt: TGTGCCAGCACCCTGTGGAGGATGGGGGTTTACAATGAGCAGTTCTTC
v_gene: TRBV6-4
d_gene: -
abundance: -
j_gene: TRBJ2-1

CDR3aa: CASSQFTAPGQGAYEQYF
CDR3nt: TGCGCCAGCAGCCAATTCACCGCGCCGGGACAGGGAGCCTACGAGCAGTACTTC
v_gene: TRBV4-1
d_gene: TRBD1
abundance: -
j_gene: TRBJ2-7

CDR3aa: CASSLEQGAGDEQYF
CDR3nt: TGCGCCAGCAGCTTGGAACAGGGGGCCGGGGACGAGCAGTACTTC
v_gene: TRBV5-1
d_gene: TRBD1
abundance: few
j_gene: TRBJ2-7

CDR3aa: CASSSRSPPYEQYF
CDR3nt: TGTGCCAGCAGCTCCCGGTCCCCTCCCTACGAGCAGTACTTC
v_gene: TRBV7-2
d_gene: -
abundance: many
j_gene: TRBJ2-7

CDR3aa: CASSDPKSGIYNEQFF
CDR3nt: TGTGCCAGCAGTGATCCTAAGAGCGGGATCTACAATGAGCAGTTCTTC
v_gene: TRBV25-1
d_gene: TRBD2
abundance: -
j_gene: TRBJ2-1

CDR3aa: CSARDPGLENIQYF
CDR3nt: TGCAGTGCTAGAGATCCGGGACTAGAAAACATTCAGTACTTC
v_gene: TRBV20-1
d_gene: TRBD2
abundance: few
j_gene: TRBJ2-4

CDR3aa: CSAKDWSSYNEQFF
CDR3nt: TGCAGTGCTAAGGACTGGAGCTCCTACAATGAGCAGTTCTTC
v_gene: TRBV20-1
d_gene: -
abundance: -
j_gene: TRBJ2-1

CDR3aa: CAISDTLYGYTF
CDR3nt: TGTGCCATCAGTGACACCCTCTATGGCTACACCTTC
v_gene: TRBV10-3
d_gene: -
abundance: -
j_gene: TRBJ1-2

CDR3aa: CASGGPVTRSTDTQYF
CDR3nt: TGTGCCAGCGGGGGACCAGTTACTCGTAGCACAGATACGCAGTATTTT
v_gene: TRBV11-2
d_gene: -
abundance: -
j_gene: TRBJ2-3